These 9 T cell receptor beta chains originate from one sample sequenced in a study of T cell changes during pregnancy in multiple sclerosis (dated by TCRdb to about 2019). The library was generated by the immunoSEQ multiplex PCR assay. Entries here come from immuneACCESS through TCRdb and include only in-frame sequences with V and J called. Some clones fail to appear in such tables; in the studies checked, an unresolved V gene covers under half of the shortfall, and the cause of the remainder is unknown. The sample profile shows 45,000 to 55,000 clones; 85% to 95% of them were found once. Roughly 0.91% of the sample belongs to the ten largest clones. Sequenced material: CD4+ T cells from peripheral blood mononuclear cells, taken in the second trimester of pregnancy. The receptor source for this set is a female donor in good health, enrolled as a control in a pregnancy study.

The chain is built from TRBV27 and TRBJ1-2; 9 bases align to TRBD1. Per germline, CDR1 MNHEY and CDR2 SMNVEV (reference sequence). V lost 4 bases to trimming and J lost 2 bases; unmatched junction nucleotides: 8. The CDR3 is 16 residues long. In DNA form, the CDR3 reads TGTGCCAGCAGTTCGGACAGGGGATTATCCAACTATGGCTACACCTTC. This encodes CASSSDRGLSNYGYTF.

The chain links TRBV6-5 to TRBJ2-1; TRBD2 aligns across 8 bases. V trimming: 2 bases; J trimming: 10 bases; junction bases outside the gene matches: 7. The CDR3 loop spans 14 amino acids. CDR1 is MNHEY and CDR2 is SVGAGI in the germline V gene. This chain's CDR3 is CASSYPGTSEEQFF. The CDR3, as DNA: TGTGCCAGCAGTTACCCCGGGACTAGTGAAGAGCAGTTCTTC.

V and J are TRBV28 and TRBJ2-2, with 8 bases matching TRBD1. CDR1 and CDR2 from the germline V gene are MDHEN and SYDVKM. CDR3 length: 17 residues. J was trimmed by 6 bases and V by 4 bases; bases with no gene match: 13. CDR3 protein: CASSYPSRGQFAGELFF. CDR3 sequence (DNA): TGTGCCAGCAGTTACCCCTCCAGGGGGCAGTTCGCCGGGGAGCTGTTTTTT.

The J gene is TRBJ1-1, the V gene TRBV5-1; D perhaps matches TRBD1 (5 bases). Looked up from germline, CDR1 is SGHRS and CDR2 is YFSETQ. V lost 0 bases to trimming and J lost 2 bases, with 11 bases between them. CDR3 length equals 15 residues. The CDR3 region has the DNA TGCGCCAGCAGCTTGGGGTACAGGATAAACACTGAAGCTTTCTTT. Protein sequence: CASSLGYRINTEAFF.

The chain is built from TRBV7-9 and TRBJ2-7, with D perhaps TRBD2 (6 bases). V lost 10 bases, J lost 2 bases, and 15 bases lay in between. This CDR3 is built from 13 residues. The germline V gene has CDR1 SEHNR and CDR2 FQNEAQ (reference sequence). The CDR3 DNA follows: TGTGCCATTACCCGGGACTTTCCCTACGAGCAGTACTTC. Amino acid sequence: CAITRDFPYEQYF.

The chain couples TRBV5-4 to TRBJ2-7, with D perhaps TRBD2 (5 bases). CDR1 and CDR2 from the germline V gene are SGHNT and YYREEE (reference sequence). The V end was cut by 0 bases, the J end by 0 bases, with 10 bases between. The CDR3 covers 15 residues. The CDR3 coding sequence is TGTGCCAGCAGCTTGGAAGGACTGAGCTCCTACGAGCAGTACTTC. Residues: CASSLEGLSSYEQYF. The complete variable domain, with remaining parts taken from reference TRBV5-4 and TRBJ2-7, reads ETGVTQSPTHLIKTRGQQVTLRCSSQSGHNTVSWYQQALGQGPQFIFQYYREEENGRGNFPPRFSGLQFPNYSSELNVNALELDDSALYLCASSLEGLSSYEQYFGPGTRLTVT.

V is TRBV30 and J is TRBJ1-2, with D maybe TRBD1 (5 bases). Germline CDR1 GTSNPN, CDR2 SVGIG (reference sequence). The CDR3 length is 15 residues. Trimming took 3 bases from V and 2 from J, leaving 16 bases between them. The CDR3 region is CAWRVSQGPNYGYTF. CDR3 sequence (DNA): TGTGCCTGGAGGGTGTCGCAGGGTCCCAACTATGGCTACACCTTC. The full variable domain, its missing parts supplied by reference TRBV30 and TRBJ1-2, is SQTIHQWPATLVQPVGSPLSLECTVEGTSNPNLYWYRQAAGRGLQLLFYSVGIGQISSEVPQNLSASRPQDRQFILSSKKLLLSDSGFYLCAWRVSQGPNYGYTFGSGTRLTVV.

This chain connects TRBV9 to TRBJ1-2, with 11 nucleotides matching TRBD1. With 4 bases clipped from V and 3 bases from J, the junction kept 2 bases outside the gene matches. The CDR3 consists of 14 residues. Germline assignment: CDR1 SGDLS and CDR2 YYNGEE. Here the CDR3 DNA reads TGTGCCAGCAGCTCGGGACAGGGGGACTATGGCTACACCTTC. Translating it yields CASSSGQGDYGYTF.

The V gene is TRBV11-3, the J gene TRBJ2-1; 11 bases are a match to TRBD2. The CDR3 totals 14 residues. Germline CDR1 SGHNT, CDR2 YENEEA. V was clipped by 5 bases and J by 9 bases; unmatched bases: 6. The CDR3 here is CASSDLLAGAEQFF. DNA for the CDR3: TGTGCCAGCAGCGACCTACTAGCGGGAGCTGAGCAGTTCTTC.